A selection of T cell receptor beta chains follows, all from one sample in a study of blood T cell repertoires in COVID-19. The repertoire was sequenced with immunoSEQ multiplex PCR; TCRdb's copy has only in-frame clones and lacks some. Of approximately 200,000 clones listed, roughly 82% are singletons. The source material was PBMCs or T cells enriched from blood (not recorded which). These receptor sequences come from a man between 35 and 55 years old who had recovered from COVID-19. The CDR3 runs from the conserved cysteine through the conserved F or W. D genes are given only for firm matches. Rows may omit the clone size; those that give it use once, few, many or a size class.

abundance | d_gene | j_gene | v_gene | CDR3aa | CDR3nt
NA | NA | TRBJ1-2 | TRBV28 | CASSTTTGGYTF | TGTGCCAGCAGTACAACAACGGGTGGCTACACCTTC
few | NA | TRBJ1-4 | TRBV18 | CASSPGRDEKLFF | TGTGCCAGCTCACCAGGGCGCGATGAAAAACTGTTTTTT
NA | TRBD2 | TRBJ2-1 | TRBV7-3 | CASSPHGSGRFEQFF | TGTGCCAGCAGCCCTCACGGTAGCGGGAGGTTTGAGCAGTTCTTC
NA | NA | TRBJ2-1 | TRBV6-5 | CASSYSLSGSYNEQFF | TGTGCCAGCAGTTACTCGTTGTCCGGCTCCTACAATGAGCAGTTCTTC
few | NA | TRBJ1-1 | TRBV3-1/TRBV3-2 | CASSHLGQNTEAFF | TGTGCCAGCAGCCACCTTGGACAGAACACTGAAGCTTTCTTT
NA | NA | TRBJ1-1 | TRBV4-3 | CASSPTLVNTEAFF | TGCGCCAGCAGCCCGACGCTAGTGAACACTGAAGCTTTCTTT
NA | TRBD1 | TRBJ1-4 | TRBV7-9 | CASSSGQGTTNEKLFF | TGTGCCAGCAGCTCGGGACAGGGTACAACTAATGAAAAACTGTTTTTT
few | TRBD1 | TRBJ1-1 | TRBV28 | CASSSLDRAGTEAFF | TGTGCCAGCAGTTCCCTTGACAGGGCGGGCACTGAAGCTTTCTTT
NA | TRBD2 | TRBJ2-5 | TRBV28 | CASSRGLRGYF | TGTGCCAGCAGCCGGGGACTACGAGGGTACTTC
NA | NA | TRBJ1-1 | TRBV29-1 | CSVTPIGKMNTEAFF | TGCAGCGTGACCCCGATCGGGAAGATGAACACTGAAGCTTTCTTT
NA | TRBD2 | TRBJ2-2 | TRBV19 | CASSSGLGTNTGELFF | TGTGCCAGTAGCTCCGGACTAGGGACGAACACCGGGGAGCTGTTTTTT
NA | TRBD1 | TRBJ2-7 | TRBV28 | CASSSITGGQGSYEQYF | TGTGCCAGCAGTTCGATAACCGGCGGACAGGGATCCTACGAGCAGTACTTC
NA | NA | TRBJ2-5 | TRBV11-3 | CASSHTGETQYF | TGTGCCAGCAGCCACACGGGAGAGACCCAGTACTTC
NA | NA | TRBJ2-1 | TRBV3-1/TRBV3-2 | CASSQGVRKNEQFF | TGTGCCAGCAGCCAAGGAGTCAGGAAGAATGAGCAGTTCTTC
NA | NA | TRBJ1-1 | TRBV18 | CASSPMAAGGEAFF | TGTGCCAGCTCACCAATGGCAGCCGGCGGGGAAGCTTTCTTT
once | NA | TRBJ1-5 | TRBV4-2 | CASSPGVNQPQHF | TGTGCCAGCAGCCCAGGGGTAAATCAGCCCCAGCATTTT
NA | NA | TRBJ2-1 | TRBV7-3 | CASSFGGASYNEQFF | TGTGCCAGCAGCTTTGGCGGGGCCTCCTACAATGAGCAGTTCTTC
NA | NA | TRBJ2-5 | TRBV5-4 | CASSSGPQETQYF | TGTGCCAGCAGCTCAGGCCCGCAAGAGACCCAGTACTTC
NA | NA | TRBJ2-2 | TRBV27 | CASSLTGTGELFF | TGTGCCAGCAGTTTGACAGGCACCGGGGAGCTGTTTTTT
NA | NA | TRBJ1-5 | TRBV19 | CASSRTGSNQPQHF | TGTGCCAGTAGTCGCACAGGGAGCAATCAGCCCCAGCATTTT
NA | TRBD1 | TRBJ1-2 | TRBV6-4 | CASRGTGGWNGYTF | TGTGCCAGCAGGGGAACAGGGGGCTGGAATGGCTACACCTTC
NA | TRBD2 | TRBJ2-1 | TRBV5-6 | CASSLTLAGGVDEQFF | TGTGCCAGCAGCTTGACCTTAGCGGGAGGGGTGGATGAGCAGTTCTTC
NA | TRBD1 | TRBJ1-2 | TRBV19 | CASSSGTDYGYTF | TGTGCCAGTAGTAGCGGGACAGACTATGGCTACACCTTC
NA | TRBD2 | TRBJ2-2 | TRBV5-1 | CASSQDWEGTGELFF | TGCGCCAGCAGCCAGGACTGGGAGGGGACCGGGGAGCTGTTTTTT
NA | NA | TRBJ2-5 | TRBV2 | CASSVRAGQQETQYF | TGTGCCAGCAGTGTCAGGGCAGGGCAACAAGAGACCCAGTACTTC
NA | TRBD1 | TRBJ1-4 | TRBV28 | CASSFQGGVVDEKLFF | TGTGCCAGCAGTTTCCAAGGGGGCGTCGTTGACGAAAAACTGTTTTTT
NA | NA | TRBJ1-2 | TRBV12-3/TRBV12-4 | CASSLVFSYGYTF | TGTGCCAGCAGTTTAGTTTTCAGCTATGGCTACACCTTC
NA | NA | TRBJ2-5 | TRBV4-3 | CASSQDRETQYF | TGCGCCAGCAGCCAAGATCGAGAGACCCAGTACTTC
NA | TRBD2 | TRBJ2-1 | TRBV5-4 | CASSSGSSGRGGEQFF | TGTGCCAGCAGCTCAGGATCTAGCGGCCGGGGTGGTGAGCAGTTCTTC
NA | NA | TRBJ2-5 | TRBV7-9 | CASSQRRSAETQYF | TGTGCCAGCAGCCAGCGGCGCTCGGCGGAGACCCAGTACTTC
NA | TRBD1 | TRBJ2-4 | TRBV7-8 | CASSFSGTANIQYF | TGTGCCAGCAGCTTTTCAGGGACAGCCAACATTCAGTACTTC
few | TRBD1 | TRBJ1-1 | TRBV5-5 | CASRPTGGTEAFF | TGTGCCAGCAGACCAACAGGGGGCACTGAAGCTTTCTTT
NA | TRBD1 | TRBJ1-5 | TRBV7-9 | CASSRGQGHNQPQHF | TGTGCCAGCAGCCGGGGACAGGGACACAATCAGCCCCAGCATTTT
NA | TRBD1 | TRBJ1-1 | TRBV19 | CASSIATYRGRNTEAFF | TGTGCCAGTAGTATAGCAACATACAGGGGGCGGAACACTGAAGCTTTCTTT
NA | TRBD2 | TRBJ2-1 | TRBV6-5 | CASTIAGVNNEQFF | TGTGCCAGCACGATAGCGGGGGTAAACAATGAGCAGTTCTTC
once | NA | TRBJ1-2 | TRBV6-5 | CASSYSLRVGRGSYTF | TGTGCCAGCAGTTACTCTCTCCGGGTCGGCAGGGGAAGCTACACCTTC
NA | TRBD1 | TRBJ1-6 | TRBV27 | CASSSQDRVLSPLHF | TGTGCCAGCAGTTCCCAGGACAGGGTGCTTTCACCCCTCCACTTT
NA | TRBD1 | TRBJ1-5 | TRBV3-1/TRBV3-2 | CASSPTGANQPQHF | TGTGCCAGCAGCCCGACAGGGGCTAATCAGCCCCAGCATTTT
NA | NA | TRBJ1-1 | TRBV5-1 | CASSLAVLNTEAFF | TGCGCCAGCAGCTTGGCCGTCCTGAACACTGAAGCTTTCTTT
NA | TRBD1 | TRBJ1-5 | TRBV7-6 | CASSSGQGGQPQHF | TGTGCCAGCAGCTCAGGACAGGGAGGTCAGCCCCAGCATTTT
few | TRBD1 | TRBJ2-6 | TRBV7-8 | CASSLGLGTAGANVLTF | TGTGCCAGCAGCTTAGGCCTGGGGACAGCTGGGGCCAACGTCCTGACTTTC
NA | NA | TRBJ2-5 | TRBV15 | CATSRIQGKETQYF | TGTGCCACCAGCAGAATACAGGGAAAAGAGACCCAGTACTTC
NA | NA | TRBJ1-5 | TRBV6-1 | CASSEDRRQPQHF | TGTGCCAGCAGTGAAGACAGGAGACAGCCCCAGCATTTT
NA | NA | TRBJ2-4 | TRBV9 | CASSVGGGAWGAAKNIQYF | TGTGCCAGCAGCGTAGGAGGGGGTGCTTGGGGAGCAGCCAAAAACATTCAGTACTTC
NA | NA | TRBJ2-3 | TRBV5-1 | CASSFQGMSTDTQYF | TGCGCCAGCAGCTTCCAGGGAATGAGCACAGATACGCAGTATTTT
NA | NA | TRBJ2-1 | TRBV27 | CASRAGIYYNEQFF | TGTGCCAGCAGAGCCGGTATATACTACAATGAGCAGTTCTTC
NA | TRBD1 | TRBJ1-2 | TRBV18 | CASSQGTGGTEGYTF | TGTGCCAGCTCCCAGGGGACAGGGGGCACGGAAGGCTACACCTTC
NA | TRBD1 | TRBJ2-1 | TRBV5-1 | CASSLETGANEQFF | TGCGCCAGCAGCTTGGAGACAGGGGCGAATGAGCAGTTCTTC
NA | NA | TRBJ1-4 | TRBV10-1 | CASSEFRGPGEKLFF | TGCGCCAGCAGTGAGTTCCGAGGGCCTGGTGAAAAACTGTTTTTT
once | TRBD1 | TRBJ1-6 | TRBV5-1 | CASSGPGQGDSPLHF | TGCGCCAGCAGCGGACCGGGACAGGGGGATTCACCCCTCCACTTT
NA | NA | TRBJ1-1 | TRBV7-2 | CASSLGQTNTEAFF | TGTGCCAGCAGCTTAGGACAGACGAACACTGAAGCTTTCTTT
NA | NA | TRBJ1-5 | TRBV7-9 | CASSAGNQPQHF | TGTGCCAGCAGCGCGGGCAATCAGCCCCAGCATTTT
NA | NA | TRBJ2-5 | TRBV18 | CASSPRRQSNQETQYF | TGTGCCAGCTCACCTCGCCGACAGTCAAACCAAGAGACCCAGTACTTC
NA | NA | TRBJ2-3 | TRBV28 | CASSLAGPSSDTQYF | TGTGCCAGCAGTTTAGCGGGACCCTCCTCAGATACGCAGTATTTT
once | TRBD1 | TRBJ2-3 | TRBV5-1 | CASKTGALLSTDTQYF | TGCGCCAGCAAAACAGGGGCCTTACTTAGCACAGATACGCAGTATTTT